The 26 T cell receptor beta chains below come from one sample, sequenced in a study of shared clonotypes between healthy human individuals. Generated by immunoSEQ multiplex PCR, the TCRdb table keeps only in-frame clones and is missing some. The data hold 330,000 or so clones, with around 67% observed a single time. The material sequenced was memory CD4+ T cells sorted from blood. Described subset: CD45RA-negative fraction. These receptors were taken from a man aged 25-45 years in good health.

This chain joins TRBV6-1 and TRBJ2-7; 7 bases line up with TRBD1. This CDR3 is 13 amino acids long. Germline V gene sequence: CDR1 MNHNS, CDR2 SASEGT. V lost 5 bases to trimming and J lost 2 bases; unmatched junction nucleotides: 3. The CDR3 loop is CASSLDRAYEQYF. CDR3 sequence (DNA): TGTGCCAGCAGTTTAGACAGGGCCTACGAGCAGTACTTC.

The V and J genes are TRBV6-1 and TRBJ2-5; D possibly uses TRBD1 or TRBD2 (6 bases each). Deletions cut 6 bases from V and 11 bases from J, with 16 bases between. CDR1 and CDR2 from the germline V gene are MNHNS and SASEGT. This CDR3 has 12 amino acids. CDR3 nucleotides: TGTGCCAGCAGCCGAGGGGGGCAAGAGCAGTACTTC. It is translated as CASSRGGQEQYF.

The V call is TRBV7-9, the J call TRBJ1-4; TRBD1 might be the D (6 bases). V was cut by 1 base and J by 7 bases, with 13 bases left in between. Germline values: CDR1 SEHNR, CDR2 FQNEAQ (reference sequence). This CDR3 has 15 residues. The CDR3 spells CASSLDWGGGEKLFF. CDR3 nucleotide sequence: TGTGCCAGCAGCTTAGACTGGGGGGGCGGTGAAAAACTGTTTTTT.

A single count supports this clone. The chain uses TRBV30 and TRBJ2-2; D is perhaps TRBD2 (5 bases). This CDR3 region has 16 residues. The germline V gene encodes CDR1 GTSNPN and CDR2 SVGIG (reference sequence). V shed 0 bases and J shed 7 bases, with 18 bases lying between them. The CDR3 sequence is CAWSVATTRRSGELFF. The DNA of the CDR3 is TGTGCCTGGAGTGTAGCGACAACGCGGAGGAGCGGGGAGCTGTTTTTT.

V and J are TRBV5-5 and TRBJ2-7, with 8 bases that match TRBD2. This CDR3 spans 15 amino acids. The junction had 7 bases not matched to a gene; V was cut back by 1 base and J by 4 bases. Germline assignment: CDR1 SGHKS and CDR2 YYEKEE (reference sequence). The CDR3 loop reads CASSLPSAGAYEQYF. The CDR3, as DNA: TGTGCCAGCAGCTTGCCTTCAGCGGGAGCGTACGAGCAGTACTTC.

This chain links TRBV5-4 with TRBJ1-6; D possibly corresponds to TRBD1 (6 bases). Trimming stripped 4 bases from V and 10 bases from J, with 15 bases between. There are 14 residues in the CDR3. From germline, CDR1 is SGHNT and CDR2 YYREEE (reference sequence). This chain's CDR3 is CASSKRDGGSPLHF. The CDR3, as DNA: TGTGCCAGCAGCAAGAGGGACGGGGGCTCACCCCTCCACTTT.

The chain joins TRBV5-1 to TRBJ2-3, with D possibly matching TRBD1 (6 bases). The ends were cut back, 3 bases at V and 4 bases at J, with 15 bases in the middle. Germline V CDR1 and CDR2: SGHRS, YFSETQ. This CDR3 is 15 amino acids long. The CDR3 sequence: CASSYRDRGADTQYF. Written as DNA, the CDR3 is TGCGCCAGCAGCTACAGGGACCGAGGTGCAGATACGCAGTATTTT.

This clone was seen once. This sequence joins TRBV20-1 and TRBJ2-7; D not certain. The CDR3 extends over 11 amino acids. V lost 5 bases, J lost 6 bases, and 11 bases lay in between. From germline, CDR1 is DFQATT and CDR2 SNEGSKA (reference sequence). CDR3 in amino acids: CSAGKPAEQYF. The CDR3 DNA is TGCAGTGCTGGAAAACCGGCCGAGCAGTACTTC.

This sequence joins TRBV5-4 and TRBJ2-1; possible D gene TRBD1, 6 bases. Trimming took off 0 bases at V and 4 bases at J, with 11 bases between the two ends. The CDR3 covers 15 residues. Germline V lookup: CDR1 SGHNT, CDR2 YYREEE (reference sequence). The CDR3 coding sequence is TGTGCCAGCAGCTTGGCCCAGGGGATTTACAATGAGCAGTTCTTC. Translated, it gives CASSLAQGIYNEQFF.

This clone was found a few times. The chain links TRBV14 to TRBJ2-2; no definite D call. CDR3 size: 15 residues. Per the germline V gene, CDR1 is SGHDN and CDR2 is FVKESK. V was pared by 1 base and J by 3 bases, with 9 bases between. In DNA, the CDR3 is TGTGCCAGCAGCCAAGTAATAGGGCACACCGGGGAGCTGTTTTTT. Translated: CASSQVIGHTGELFF.

This clone turned up a few times. No DNA is shown, since the ends of the CDR3 on it are uncertain; the CDR3 is the one TCRdb lists. The V gene is TRBV30, the J gene TRBJ2-7; TRBD2 was called by the table and not checked on the DNA. Counting both end residues, the CDR3 totals 12 amino acids. Germline V gives CDR1 GTSNPN, CDR2 SVGIG (reference sequence). The CDR3 region is CAWGTGSLGEYF.

V usage is TRBV5-1 and J usage is TRBJ1-1; 8 bases map to TRBD1. The CDR3 is 14 amino acids. J lost 1 base, V lost 4 bases, and 3 bases had no gene match. In germline, CDR1 is SGHRS, CDR2 YFSETQ. The CDR3 nucleotides are TGCGCCAGCAGCGGGACAGGCACGAACACTGAAGCTTTCTTT. Its protein product is CASSGTGTNTEAFF. Full variable domain (rest looked up from reference TRBV5-1 and TRBJ1-1): KAGVTQTPRYLIKTRGQQVTLSCSPISGHRSVSWYQQTPGQGLQFLFEYFSETQRNKGNFPGRFSGRQFSNSRSEMNVSTLELGDSALYLCASSGTGTNTEAFFGQGTRLTVV.

The chain combines TRBV15 with TRBJ2-7; D call uncertain. The CDR3 has 13 residues. V lost 0 bases to trimming and J lost 3 bases, with 6 bases between them. The germline gives CDR1 LNHNV, CDR2 YYDKDF (reference sequence). The CDR3 DNA reads as TGTGCCACCAGCAGAGATACGGGCTACGAGCAGTACTTC. The encoded protein is CATSRDTGYEQYF.

This clone was detected only a few times. The chain uses TRBV7-9 and TRBJ2-3; 12 bases map to TRBD2. The CDR3 consists of 14 residues. Trimming removed 4 bases from V and 8 bases from J; junction bases left unmatched: 4. Germline CDR1 SEHNR, CDR2 FQNEAQ (reference sequence). CDR3 DNA sequence: TGTGCCAGCAGCTCAGAACTAGCGGGAGGTACGCAGTATTTT. This sequence encodes CASSSELAGGTQYF.

V usage is TRBV5-1 and J usage is TRBJ2-5, with TRBD1 matching 9 bases. The ends lost 8 bases at V and 2 bases at J; junction bases unmatched: 4. This CDR3 contains 13 residues. Germline V gene sequence: CDR1 SGHRS, CDR2 YFSETQ. This CDR3 is CASTTGGQETQYF. DNA of the CDR3: TGCGCCAGTACGACAGGGGGTCAAGAGACCCAGTACTTC.

The rearrangement uses TRBV6-1 and TRBJ1-1, with TRBD1 matching 8 bases. With V trimmed by 7 bases and J by 6 bases, 10 bases remained unmatched. The CDR3 has 14 residues. Germline CDR1 MNHNS, CDR2 SASEGT. The CDR3 protein is CASTPRGRPSEAFF. CDR3 nucleotides: TGTGCCAGCACCCCCAGGGGGCGCCCCTCTGAAGCTTTCTTT.

The chain combines TRBV7-9 with TRBJ1-3, with unresolved D. From germline, CDR1 is SEHNR and CDR2 FQNEAQ (reference sequence). V was trimmed by 2 bases and J by 0 bases, leaving 8 bases between them. The CDR3 has 15 amino acids. CDR3 residues: CASSLPGFSGNTIYF. In DNA, the CDR3 is TGTGCCAGCAGCTTACCCGGATTCTCTGGAAACACCATATATTTT.

The J gene is TRBJ2-2, the V gene TRBV7-7; 7 bases are shared with TRBD1. The CDR3 has 15 residues. Looked up from germline, CDR1 is SSHAT and CDR2 is FNYEAQ (reference sequence). The J segment lost 7 bases and the V segment lost 7 bases, leaving 12 bases of the junction unmatched. The CDR3 sequence is CASTLRQGGVGELFF. CDR3 nucleotides: TGTGCCAGCACCCTTCGACAGGGTGGGGTCGGGGAGCTGTTTTTT.

The chain is built from TRBV9 and TRBJ2-5; 7 positions agree with TRBD1. The J segment lost 2 bases and the V segment lost 2 bases, leaving 9 bases of the junction unmatched. The CDR3 is made up of 16 amino acids. Germline V gives CDR1 SGDLS, CDR2 YYNGEE. CDR3 sequence (DNA): TGTGCCAGCAGCGTCTACAGGGGCAGCCAACAAGAGACCCAGTACTTC. Its protein is CASSVYRGSQQETQYF.

In this sample, this clone turned up a few times. The chain uses TRBV7-2 and TRBJ1-5, with D maybe TRBD1 (6 bases). The CDR3 sequence is 13 residues long. The ends were cut back, 5 bases at V and 7 bases at J, with 12 bases in the middle. Germline V gene data show CDR1 as SGHTA and CDR2 as FQGNSA. Here the CDR3 reads CASSQRGDQPQHF. In DNA form, the CDR3 reads TGTGCCAGCAGCCAAAGGGGGGACCAGCCCCAGCATTTT.

The sample holds a few counts of this clone. This rearrangement joins TRBV5-4 to TRBJ2-7; D unclear. Trimming took 3 bases from V and 6 from J, leaving 16 bases between them. The CDR3 is 14 residues long. In germline, CDR1 is SGHNT, CDR2 YYREEE (reference sequence). The CDR3 region is CASSSSGLIGEQYF. CDR3 nucleotides: TGTGCCAGCAGCTCATCCGGGCTTATAGGCGAGCAGTACTTC.

This clone was picked up one time. The chain recombines TRBV7-9 with TRBJ2-5; TRBD2 is a possible D gene (6 bases). CDR1 is SEHNR, CDR2 FQNEAQ, per germline (reference sequence). This CDR3 is 17 amino acids long. V was pared by 6 bases and J by 0 bases, with 20 bases between. The CDR3 DNA sequence: TGTGCCAGCAGTACTTACCTTCCTGGGACTTACCAAGAGACCCAGTACTTC. It yields the protein CASSTYLPGTYQETQYF.

The chain carries TRBV9 and TRBJ2-7; 9 bases are a match to TRBD2. The CDR3 has 15 residues. The V and J ends lost 0 bases and 5 bases, in that order; junction bases with no gene match: 6. Germline loops: CDR1 SGDLS, CDR2 YYNGEE. The CDR3 region is CASSVVASGIDEQYF. CDR3 in DNA: TGTGCCAGCAGCGTAGTGGCTAGCGGGATCGACGAGCAGTACTTC.

The chain has TRBV5-1 and TRBJ2-5; 7 bases map to TRBD1. Germline CDR1 reads SGHRS; CDR2 reads YFSETQ. The CDR3 is made up of 15 amino acids. The ends lost 1 base at V and 5 bases at J; junction bases unmatched: 8. The DNA for the CDR3 is TGCGCCAGCAGCTTGTCGGCAGGGGGTGTCGAGACCCAGTACTTC. Translating gives CASSLSAGGVETQYF.

CDR3 DNA: TGTGCCAGTAGTACCCATTTACAGGGTACCAATCAGCCCCAGCATTTT. Amino acids: CASSTHLQGTNQPQHF. V gene TRBV19 combines with J gene TRBJ1-5; D possibly corresponds to TRBD1 (6 bases). CDR3 size: 16 residues. Germline lookup yields CDR1 LNHDA and CDR2 SQIVND (reference sequence). V was clipped by 4 bases and J by 3 bases, with 16 bases between them.

The rearrangement uses TRBV18 and TRBJ2-3, with TRBD2 identical over 12 bases. Germline lookup yields CDR1 KGHSH and CDR2 LQKENI. This CDR3 comprises 17 residues. V gave up 1 base and J gave up 6 bases; unmatched junction bases: 8. The CDR3 loop reads CASSPRMTSGRGDTQYF. The CDR3 DNA reads TGTGCCAGCTCACCACGAATGACTAGCGGGAGAGGGGATACGCAGTATTTT.